The rows below give T cell receptor beta chains drawn from one sample of a study of T-cell memory formation after mild COVID-19. TCRdb reprocessed the 5' RACE reads via MiXCR and lists one record per CDR3 protein. This repertoire shows tens of thousands of distinct CDR3 sequences, approximately 12% found once; its top ten account for roughly 22%. Material for sequencing was PBMCs or a T cell subset sorted from them (not recorded which). These receptors came from a young man who had mild COVID-19 (a few samples of this study predate the infection). Cell type and time point are not known. Each CDR3 is given with its conserved first and last residue. The D gene is left open where the match is weak. Not all rows give a size; the values are once, few, many and, for expanded clones, a class.

v_gene	j_gene	d_gene	abundance	CDR3aa	CDR3nt
TRBV9	TRBJ1-4	NA	once	CASSGPDSANEKLFF	TGTGCCAGCAGCGGACCGGACAGTGCTAATGAAAAACTGTTTTTT
TRBV5-1	TRBJ2-5	NA	few	CASSFLKGGKETQYF	TGCGCCAGCAGCTTTTTAAAGGGAGGAAAAGAGACCCAGTACTTC
TRBV7-2	TRBJ2-3	TRBD2	NA	CASRTQASGGADTQYF	TGTGCCAGCAGAACTCAAGCTAGCGGGGGTGCAGATACGCAGTATTTT
TRBV7-2	TRBJ2-7	NA	many	CASSLESGTLTEQYF	TGTGCCAGCAGCTTAGAGTCAGGGACCCTGACGGAGCAGTACTTC
TRBV6-2/TRBV6-3	TRBJ2-7	NA	few	CASWEGGEQYF	TGTGCCAGCTGGGAAGGGGGAGAGCAGTACTTC
TRBV7-3	TRBJ2-7	TRBD2	many	CASSLDRSGTNYEQYF	TGTGCCAGCAGCTTAGATCGGTCGGGGACTAACTACGAGCAGTACTTC
TRBV3-1	TRBJ1-6	NA	NA	CASSQGLVGTPLHF	TGTGCCAGCAGCCAAGGCCTGGTGGGTACACCCCTCCACTTT
TRBV18	TRBJ1-5	TRBD1	NA	CASSPGTGQQPQHF	TGTGCCAGCTCACCCGGGACAGGACAACAGCCCCAGCATTTT
TRBV20-1	TRBJ2-3	NA	NA	CSARGTVDTQYF	TGCAGTGCTAGAGGGACAGTGGATACGCAGTATTTT
TRBV29-1	TRBJ1-1	TRBD1	NA	CSVGAGGTEAFF	TGCAGCGTTGGGGCAGGGGGTACTGAAGCTTTCTTT
TRBV3-1	TRBJ2-2	NA	many	CASSQVLVGPNTGELFF	TGTGCCAGCAGCCAAGTATTGGTCGGGCCAAACACCGGGGAGCTGTTTTTT
TRBV15	TRBJ2-2	NA	many	CATSKLGELFF	TGTGCCACCAGCAAATTAGGGGAGCTGTTTTTT
TRBV27	TRBJ1-6	NA	few	CASTTAVNSPLHF	TGTGCCAGTACGACGGCAGTTAATTCACCCCTCCACTTT
TRBV3-1	TRBJ2-1	NA	NA	CASSQGLGQGRANEQFF	TGTGCCAGCAGCCAAGGACTAGGGCAGGGGCGGGCAAATGAGCAGTTCTTC
TRBV3-1	TRBJ1-6	NA	NA	CASSPVVQAYNSPLHF	TGTGCCAGCAGCCCTGTAGTCCAGGCCTATAATTCACCCCTCCACTTT
TRBV12-5	TRBJ2-5	TRBD2	many	CASGRGLAGQTQYF	TGTGCTAGTGGCCGAGGACTAGCGGGACAGACCCAGTACTTC
TRBV6-5	TRBJ2-1	NA	few	CASSYALSSYNEQFF	TGTGCCAGCAGTTACGCCTTGAGCTCCTACAATGAGCAGTTCTTC
TRBV20-1	TRBJ2-7	TRBD1	NA	CSAGRGTNEQYF	TGCAGTGCCGGCAGGGGGACCAACGAGCAGTACTTC
TRBV6-2/TRBV6-3	TRBJ2-1	NA	few	CASSYPSENNEQFF	TGTGCCAGCAGTTACCCCTCCGAAAACAATGAGCAGTTCTTC
TRBV19	TRBJ2-2	NA	few	CASSIVAGAGELFF	TGTGCCAGTAGTATAGTAGCTGGGGCCGGGGAGCTGTTTTTT
TRBV12-3/TRBV12-4	TRBJ2-3	NA	few	CASSFHRTPDTQYF	TGTGCCAGCAGTTTTCACAGAACCCCAGATACGCAGTATTTT
TRBV7-9	TRBJ2-3	TRBD2	few	CASSRAGGLTDTQYF	TGTGCCAGCAGCCGGGCGGGGGGCCTCACAGATACGCAGTATTTT